This TCR beta chain was obtained from a study of blood T cell repertoires in COVID-19 (dated by TCRdb to the early 2020s). About the investigation overall: Collaborator samples came from the United States, Italy and Spain and covered acute and convalescent phases of COVID-19. The material from the prospective study consisted of cDNA or gDNA derived from T cells, B-cell-depleted T cells, or PBMCs. Subjects who had been exposed to COVID-19, were actively infected with it, or had recovered from it provided the deeply sampled blood TCRbeta repertoires that made up the dataset. The repertoires were released in a freely available public database intended as a resource for research on the immune response to SARS-CoV-2. Samples came from the ongoing ImmuneRACE study (first 160 participants) plus 1,254 subjects from 6 global collaborators. Nearly every sample came with metadata listing a de-identified subject ID, COVID-19 status, age in years and sex. Where available, HLA class I and class II types were obtained from metadata supplied by the sample provider rather than from assay-based typing.

The collaborating institutions used their own protocols to collect whole blood in K2EDTA tubes. For TCRbeta analysis, collaborators shipped samples in one of three forms: frozen whole blood, isolated PBMCs, or DNA extracted from either of those sample types. Notes on this clone: Its antigen is not yet known. Base qualities were left out, and no much larger clone turns up one base away.

Spanning cysteine to phenylalanine, the CDR3 consists of 12 amino acids. The entry retains the CDR3 DNA only, 36 bases that are in frame from base 1. From the germline V gene, CDR1 is LGHNT and CDR2 is FRNRAP. V lost 6 bases and J lost 3 bases; the stretch between them is 8 bases long. The full study reports these points: Clinical and demographic metadata were provided uncurated, with the amount varying by source and participant.

The immunoSEQ Assay, a bias-controlled multiplex PCR, was used to amplify TCRbeta CDR3 regions from genomic DNA. The study's processing was this. The number of nucleated cells in each sample was estimated by amplification of reference gene primers within the assay. To quantify the absolute abundance of each unique TCRbeta CDR3 rearrangement, sequence reads were collapsed and filtered. For each sample, productive Simpson clonality was calculated by taking the square root of Simpson's diversity index across productive rearrangements. Entries here come from immuneACCESS through TCRdb and include only in-frame sequences with V and J called. Some clones fail to appear in such tables; in the studies checked, an unresolved V gene covers under half of the shortfall, and the cause of the remainder is unknown. V and J calls and clone size are those listed in that table; D and trimming were worked out from the DNA. This sample gives roughly 670,000 clones in total; 85% to 90% of them show up just once. Roughly 0.25% of the sample is taken by the ten largest.

This sequence uses TRBV12-5 and TRBJ1-1, with no confident D gene call. The source material was peripheral blood. The sequence was collected from a woman between 18 and 29 years old with acute or convalescent COVID-19. The CDR3 region reads CASGPTYTEAFF. The nucleotides are TGTGCTAGTGGCCCTACCTACACTGAAGCTTTCTTT.